The 30 T cell receptor beta chains below come from one sample, sequenced in a study of human T cells and chemical hapten exposure. TCRdb analysed the RACE reads with MiXCR anew, one entry per CDR3 protein. The data show roughly 70,000 distinct CDR3 sequences, approximately 9.8% seen once. Indicated time point: patch test 1, 2 weeks after DPC sensitization. Treatment reported: therapeutic diphenylcyclopropenone sensitization with weekly scalp DPC. The specimen comprised whole blood, sampled in connection with sensitization to the hapten diphenylcyclopropenone (DPC). The receptors stem from a middle-aged woman with alopecia areata. Some clones in this sample may be carry-over from other donors' samples.

The sample holds many counts of this clonotype. Mismatch with germline at one junction end may stem from a read error. CDR3 DNA sequence: TGCAGTGCGAGAGGGACATCAATGAACACCGGGGAGCTGTTTTTT. This sequence encodes CSARGTSMNTGELFF. V usage is TRBV20-1 and J usage is TRBJ2-2, with D perhaps matching TRBD1 (6 bases). CDR3 length: 15 residues. The V gene's germline CDR1 is DFQATT and CDR2 SNEGSKA (reference sequence).

This clonotype appeared many times. The rearrangement uses TRBV29-1 and TRBJ2-1; TRBD2 matches 8 bases. Germline V gene data show CDR1 as SQVTM and CDR2 as ANQGSEA. Trimming at V came to 5 bases and at J to 9 bases, leaving 6 bases not matched to a gene. CDR3 length: 12 amino acids. The CDR3 region is CSVRGGPTEQFF. The DNA of the CDR3 is TGCAGCGTTCGCGGGGGGCCGACTGAGCAGTTCTTC.

CDR3 loop: CASSPDGTGTDTQYF. In DNA form, the CDR3 reads TGCGCCAGCAGTCCCGATGGGACTGGCACAGATACGCAGTATTTT. The chain combines TRBV5-1 with TRBJ2-3; the D gene is possibly TRBD2 (6 bases). Trimming removed 5 bases from V and 1 base from J, with 14 bases in between. CDR3 length: 15 residues. The germline V gene encodes CDR1 SGHRS and CDR2 YFSETQ.

V and J are TRBV28 and TRBJ1-5; D remains unclear. Germline CDR1 is MDHEN and CDR2 is SYDVKM. The CDR3 runs to 12 residues. V dropped 6 bases and J dropped 4 bases, with 7 bases sitting between them. In nucleotides, the CDR3 is TGTGCCAGCAGGCTACCGAATCAGCCCCAGCATTTT. Its translation: CASRLPNQPQHF. The complete variable domain, with remaining parts taken from reference TRBV28 and TRBJ1-5, reads DVKVTQSSRYLVKRTGEKVFLECVQDMDHENMFWYRQDPGLGLRLIYFSYDVKMKEKGDIPEGYSVSREKKERFSLILESASTNQTSMYLCASRLPNQPQHFGDGTRLSIL.

This clonotype has ten or more counts. The V and J genes are TRBV6-5 and TRBJ2-7, with D perhaps matching TRBD2 (7 bases). Per germline, CDR1 MNHEY and CDR2 SVGAGI. There are 17 residues in the CDR3. V was shortened by 6 bases and J by 0 bases, with 21 bases between the two germline ends. CDR3 sequence (DNA): TGTGCCAGCAGCCGCTACCACTCGGGGGGCCCCTCCTACGAGCAGTACTTC. It is translated as CASSRYHSGGPSYEQYF.

This clonotype has a count of ten or more. The V call is TRBV5-5, the J call TRBJ1-2; TRBD1 is a possible D gene (5 bases). This CDR3 is built from 16 residues. CDR1 SGHKS and CDR2 YYEKEE come from the germline V gene (reference sequence). The ends were cut back, 5 bases at V and 0 bases at J, with 17 bases in the middle. This chain's CDR3 is CASSSPGGTTNYGYTF. CDR3 DNA sequence: TGTGCCAGCAGTTCTCCCGGAGGGACCACTAACTATGGCTACACCTTC.

This clonotype showed up many times. The gene calls are TRBV20-1 and TRBJ1-1, with D maybe TRBD1 (5 bases). The length of the CDR3 is 14 residues. V dropped 6 bases and J dropped 9 bases, with 23 bases sitting between them. Germline CDR1 reads DFQATT; CDR2 reads SNEGSKA (reference sequence). CDR3 DNA: TGCAGTGCCAGGGTTGGGGAGGAAGGCGTCCAAGCTTTCTTT. Its protein is CSARVGEEGVQAFF.

This clonotype has a handful of counts. The gene calls are TRBV25-1 and TRBJ1-1, with unresolved D. The CDR3 is made up of 14 amino acids. In germline, CDR1 is MGHDK, CDR2 SYGVNS. The ends were cut back, 1 base at V and 4 bases at J, with 10 bases in the middle. The CDR3 coding sequence is TGTGCCAGCAGTGAATGGGGAGTCGGCACTGAAGCTTTCTTT. Translating it yields CASSEWGVGTEAFF. Variable domain in full (rest from reference TRBV25-1 and TRBJ1-1): EADIYQTPRYLVIGTGKKITLECSQTMGHDKMYWYQQDPGMELHLIHYSYGVNSTEKGDLSSESTVSRIRTEHFPLTLESARPSHTSQYLCASSEWGVGTEAFFGQGTRLTVV.

At least ten counts were recorded for this clonotype. CDR3 region: CASSEELGTGDYEQYF. CDR3 nucleotides: TGTGCCAGCAGTGAGGAACTCGGTACAGGGGATTACGAGCAGTACTTC. The rearrangement uses TRBV6-1 and TRBJ2-7, with 7 bases identical to TRBD1. The CDR3 spans 16 residues. With V trimmed by 3 bases and J by 4 bases, 12 bases remained unmatched. Per the germline V gene, CDR1 is MNHNS and CDR2 is SASEGT.

This clonotype was picked up many times. V gene TRBV5-5 combines with J gene TRBJ1-3; 10 bases are a match to TRBD1. This CDR3 is 15 amino acids long. V gave up 4 bases and J gave up 5 bases; unmatched junction bases: 6. Germline V CDR1 and CDR2: SGHKS, YYEKEE (reference sequence). The CDR3 region is CASSPGTGERNTIYF. For the CDR3, the DNA is TGTGCCAGCAGCCCTGGGACAGGGGAACGAAACACCATATATTTT.

This clonotype was detected many times. This chain connects TRBV6-6 to TRBJ1-5, with 8 nucleotides matching TRBD1. This CDR3 is built from 16 residues. Germline lookup yields CDR1 MNHNY and CDR2 SVGAGI (reference sequence). Trimming cost V 5 bases and J 5 bases; bases outside gene matches: 11. The CDR3 DNA is TGTGCCAGCAGTACCTTAGGACAGGGATGGGATCAGCCCCAGCATTTT. It yields the protein CASSTLGQGWDQPQHF.

This clonotype has a count of ten or more. The chain couples TRBV5-1 to TRBJ2-7, with 7 nucleotides matching TRBD1. CDR3 size: 17 residues. Germline V gene data show CDR1 as SGHRS and CDR2 as YFSETQ. The V segment lost 2 bases and the J segment 1 base; nucleotides outside the gene matches: 12. The CDR3 here is CASSFRPGDSSSYEQYF. The CDR3 DNA follows: TGCGCCAGCAGCTTTAGGCCCGGGGACAGTTCTTCCTACGAGCAGTACTTC.

The sample holds a few counts of this clonotype. The chain couples TRBV10-3 to TRBJ2-7; D not certain. V was cut by 5 bases and J by 2 bases, with 4 bases left in between. CDR3 length: 11 amino acids. Germline-derived CDR1 and CDR2 are ENHRY and SYGVKD. The CDR3: CAISPAYEQYF. In nucleotides, the CDR3 is TGTGCCATCAGTCCAGCCTACGAGCAGTACTTC.

This clonotype was observed at least ten times. The chain carries TRBV7-9 and TRBJ1-2; weak D call: TRBD1 (5 bases). The germline CDR1 and CDR2 sequences are SEHNR and FQNEAQ (reference sequence). This CDR3 comprises 14 residues. The V end was cut by 7 bases, the J end by 4 bases, with 16 bases between. The CDR3 coding sequence is TGTGCCAGCACCCCCCCTGGGACGGCCTATGGCTACACCTTC. This encodes CASTPPGTAYGYTF. The full variable domain, rest sourced from reference TRBV7-9 and TRBJ1-2, is DTGVSQNPRHKITKRGQNVTFRCDPISEHNRLYWYRQTLGQGPEFLTYFQNEAQLEKSRLLSDRFSAERPKGSFSTLEIQRTEQGDSAMYLCASTPPGTAYGYTFGSGTRLTVV.

A few counts support this clonotype. J is TRBJ2-6 and V is TRBV6-1; possibly TRBD1 for D (6 bases). V was shortened by 7 bases and J by 0 bases, with 19 bases between the two germline ends. The germline gives CDR1 MNHNS, CDR2 SASEGT. The CDR3 has 18 amino acids. The CDR3 region has the DNA TGTGCCAGCATCCGGATTACAGGGCTGCTCTCTGGGGCCAACGTCCTGACTTTC. Translating gives CASIRITGLLSGANVLTF.

This clonotype appeared a few times. V and J are TRBV6-5 and TRBJ2-7; TRBD1 matches 8 bases. The CDR3 runs 15 residues. V gave up 4 bases and J gave up 1 base; unmatched junction bases: 6. The germline V gene encodes CDR1 MNHEY and CDR2 SVGAGI. The CDR3 sequence is CASSWDRDRSYEQYF. The DNA of the CDR3 is TGTGCCAGCAGTTGGGACCGGGACAGGTCCTACGAGCAGTACTTC.

The sample holds many counts of this clonotype. The chain has TRBV27 and TRBJ2-1, with TRBD1 matching over 7 bases. The V gene's germline CDR1 is MNHEY and CDR2 SMNVEV (reference sequence). J was trimmed by 7 bases and V by 2 bases; bases with no gene match: 5. The CDR3 extends over 14 amino acids. CDR3 protein: CASSLRGTVNEQFF. In DNA, the CDR3 is TGTGCCAGCAGTTTAAGAGGGACAGTGAATGAGCAGTTCTTC.

This clonotype was counted only a few times. The CDR3 is CASSQDWTSGNTIYF. CDR3 bases: TGCGCCAGCAGCCAAGATTGGACATCTGGAAACACCATATATTTT. J is TRBJ1-3 and V is TRBV4-3, with a possible D match to TRBD1 (5 bases). This CDR3 is 15 amino acids long. Trimming took 0 bases from V and 1 from J, leaving 7 bases between them. CDR1 and CDR2 from the germline V gene are LGHNA and YSLEER.

The chain carries TRBV6-5 and TRBJ1-4; 8 bases map to TRBD1. CDR3 length: 15 residues. Germline values: CDR1 MNHEY, CDR2 SVGAGI. The V and J ends lost 2 bases and 8 bases, in that order; junction bases with no gene match: 7. The CDR3 loop is CASSYTGGAVEKLFF. As DNA, the CDR3 is TGTGCCAGCAGTTACACAGGGGGAGCGGTAGAAAAACTGTTTTTT.

There are many counts of this clonotype. This chain joins TRBV20-1 and TRBJ1-5, with 8 bases matching TRBD1. V shed 5 bases and J 2 bases; nucleotides not matched to a gene: 5. Germline CDR1 is DFQATT and CDR2 is SNEGSKA (reference sequence). There are 14 residues in the CDR3. CDR3 region: CSASRGQGNQPQHF. The CDR3 DNA follows: TGCAGTGCTTCCAGGGGGCAAGGCAATCAGCCCCAGCATTTT.

This clonotype was recorded many times. This chain joins TRBV28 and TRBJ1-1, with D unresolved. The CDR3 loop spans 14 amino acids. V was cut by 4 bases and J by 1 base, with 10 bases left in between. Germline CDR1 is MDHEN and CDR2 is SYDVKM. This CDR3 reads CASSYMPRNTEAFF. As DNA, the CDR3 is TGTGCCAGCAGTTACATGCCGAGGAACACTGAAGCTTTCTTT.

DNA of the CDR3: TGCAGTGCTCCCGACAGGCTAGCCAAAAACATTCAGTACTTC. It encodes CSAPDRLAKNIQYF. The chain couples TRBV20-1 to TRBJ2-4; maybe TRBD1 (6 bases). V lost 5 bases, J lost 0 bases, and 11 bases lay in between. The CDR3 is 14 amino acids. Germline V gene data show CDR1 as DFQATT and CDR2 as SNEGSKA (reference sequence).

This clonotype was seen at least ten times. This chain connects TRBV6-2 or TRBV6-3 to TRBJ2-7; D uncertain. CDR3 length: 13 amino acids. Germline lookup yields CDR1 MNHEY and CDR2 SVGEGT. The V gene lost 0 bases and the J gene lost 6 bases, with 9 bases spanning the gap. Written as DNA, the CDR3 is TGTGCCAGCAGTTACTCCACAAGCGTCGAGCAGTACTTC. This encodes CASSYSTSVEQYF.

This clonotype is classed as medium-sized. The rearrangement links TRBV14 to TRBJ2-7; tentative D call: TRBD2 (5 bases). The CDR3 spans 11 residues. CDR1 and CDR2 from the germline V gene are SGHDN and FVKESK. Trimming pared 1 base from V and 11 bases from J, leaving 9 bases between. The CDR3 here is CASSQGEMEYF. The CDR3 nucleotides are TGTGCCAGCAGCCAAGGGGAGATGGAGTACTTC.

This clonotype was detected ten times or more. The chain carries TRBV3-1 and TRBJ2-3; 12 bases match TRBD2. The CDR3 is 16 amino acids. Germline V gene sequence: CDR1 LGHDT, CDR2 YNNKEL (reference sequence). V lost 4 bases, J lost 2 bases, and 4 bases stayed unmatched. This chain's CDR3 is CASSRRLAGATDTQYF. Here the CDR3 DNA reads TGTGCCAGCAGCCGACGACTAGCGGGGGCCACAGATACGCAGTATTTT.

This clonotype was picked up many times. One end of the junction is discordant with germline, which a read error may explain. The chain couples TRBV28 to TRBJ1-2; D is perhaps TRBD1 (6 bases). The CDR3 is 13 amino acids. The germline CDR1 and CDR2 sequences are MDHEN and SYDVKM. CDR3 sequence (DNA): TGTGCCAGCAGTTTATCGACGGGTCCTGGGGGCGCCTTC. Its protein is CASSLSTGPGGAF.

This clonotype was seen ten or more times. CDR3 DNA sequence: TGCAGTGCTACAGGGATCTCCTACAATGAGCAGTTCTTC. The encoded protein is CSATGISYNEQFF. The V and J genes are TRBV20-1 and TRBJ2-1, with D perhaps matching TRBD1 (5 bases). V shed 4 bases and J shed 0 bases, with 7 bases lying between them. This CDR3 contains 13 residues. Germline V CDR1 and CDR2: DFQATT, SNEGSKA (reference sequence).

This clonotype came up many times. V is TRBV18 and J is TRBJ1-1; 10 bases are shared with TRBD1. Germline loops: CDR1 KGHSH, CDR2 LQKENI. The CDR3 sequence is 15 residues long. J was trimmed by 8 bases and V by 6 bases; bases with no gene match: 12. In nucleotides, the CDR3 is TGTGCCAGCTCCCCAGACAGGGGGCAACCTCCCGAAGCTTTCTTT. It codes for CASSPDRGQPPEAFF.

J is TRBJ2-2 and V is TRBV2; 8 positions match TRBD1. Germline CDR1 and CDR2: SNHLY and FYNNEI. This CDR3 contains 16 residues. V lost 5 bases, J lost 2 bases, and 7 bases stayed unmatched. The DNA of the CDR3 is TGTGCCAGCAGTCGACAGGGGTATCGAAACACCGGGGAGCTGTTTTTT. Its protein is CASSRQGYRNTGELFF.

This clonotype was counted between two and nine times. This chain uses TRBV2 with TRBJ2-7, with TRBD2 identical over 7 bases. There are 13 residues in the CDR3. J lost 7 bases, V lost 8 bases, and 11 bases had no gene match. Germline lookup yields CDR1 SNHLY and CDR2 FYNNEI. CDR3 residues: CASDETSKGEQYF. The CDR3 bases are TGTGCCAGCGACGAGACTAGCAAAGGGGAGCAGTACTTC.